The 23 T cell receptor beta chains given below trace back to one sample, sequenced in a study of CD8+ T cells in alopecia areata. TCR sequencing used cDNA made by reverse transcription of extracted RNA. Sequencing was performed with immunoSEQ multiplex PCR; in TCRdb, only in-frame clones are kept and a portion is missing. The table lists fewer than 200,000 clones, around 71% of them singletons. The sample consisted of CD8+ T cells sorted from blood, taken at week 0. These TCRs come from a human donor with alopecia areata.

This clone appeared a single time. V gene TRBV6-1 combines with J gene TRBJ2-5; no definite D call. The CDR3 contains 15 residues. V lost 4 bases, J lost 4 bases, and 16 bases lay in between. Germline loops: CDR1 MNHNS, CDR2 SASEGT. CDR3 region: CASSAEAAFGETQYF. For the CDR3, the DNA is TGTGCCAGCAGTGCCGAGGCTGCTTTTGGAGAGACCCAGTACTTC.

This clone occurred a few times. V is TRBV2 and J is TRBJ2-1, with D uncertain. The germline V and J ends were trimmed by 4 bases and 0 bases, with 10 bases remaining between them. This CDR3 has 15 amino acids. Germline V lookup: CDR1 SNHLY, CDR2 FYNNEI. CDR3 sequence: CASSGTLSSYNEQFF. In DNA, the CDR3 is TGTGCCAGCAGTGGGACCCTTAGCTCCTACAATGAGCAGTTCTTC.

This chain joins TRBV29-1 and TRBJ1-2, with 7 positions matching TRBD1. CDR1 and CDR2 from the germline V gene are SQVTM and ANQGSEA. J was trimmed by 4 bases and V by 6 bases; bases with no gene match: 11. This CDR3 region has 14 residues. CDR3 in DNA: TGCAGCGTCGCCGATCGGGACAGTGTCTATGGCTACACCTTC. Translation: CSVADRDSVYGYTF.

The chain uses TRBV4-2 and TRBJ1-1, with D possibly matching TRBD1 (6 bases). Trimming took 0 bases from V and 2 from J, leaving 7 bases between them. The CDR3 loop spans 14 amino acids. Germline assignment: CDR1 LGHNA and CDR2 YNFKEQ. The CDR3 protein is CASSQEQGNTEAFF. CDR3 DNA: TGTGCCAGCAGCCAAGAACAGGGAAACACTGAAGCTTTCTTT.

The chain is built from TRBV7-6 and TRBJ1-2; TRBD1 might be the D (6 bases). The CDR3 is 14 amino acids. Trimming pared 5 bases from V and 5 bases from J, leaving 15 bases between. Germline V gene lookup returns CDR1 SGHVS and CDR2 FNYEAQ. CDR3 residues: CASSPRDRPYGYTF. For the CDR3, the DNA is TGTGCCAGCAGCCCCCGAGACAGGCCTTATGGCTACACCTTC.

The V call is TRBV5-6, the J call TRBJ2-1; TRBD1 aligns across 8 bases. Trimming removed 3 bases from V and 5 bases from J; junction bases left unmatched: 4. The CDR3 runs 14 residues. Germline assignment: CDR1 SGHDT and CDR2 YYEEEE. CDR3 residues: CASSSGQGHNEQFF. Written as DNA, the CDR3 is TGTGCCAGCAGCTCCGGACAGGGCCACAATGAGCAGTTCTTC.

This CDR3 is CASSPSGGAPTDTQYF. The CDR3 bases are TGTGCCAGCAGCCCTAGCGGGGGGGCTCCCACAGATACGCAGTATTTT. The rearrangement uses TRBV9 and TRBJ2-3, with 12 bases fitting TRBD2. CDR1 and CDR2 from the germline V gene are SGDLS and YYNGEE. V lost 4 bases and J lost 2; bases outside the gene matches: 5. The CDR3 extends over 16 amino acids.

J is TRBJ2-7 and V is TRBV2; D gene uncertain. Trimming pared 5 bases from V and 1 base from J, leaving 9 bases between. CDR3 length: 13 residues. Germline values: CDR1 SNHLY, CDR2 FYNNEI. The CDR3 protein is CASSPSWSYEQYF. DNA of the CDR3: TGTGCCAGCAGTCCTTCTTGGTCCTACGAGCAGTACTTC. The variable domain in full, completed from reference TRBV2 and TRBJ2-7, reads EPEVTQTPSHQVTQMGQEVILRCVPISNHLYFYWYRQILGQKVEFLVSFYNNEISEKSEIFDDQFSVERPDGSNFTLKIRSTKLEDSAMYFCASSPSWSYEQYFGPGTRLTVT.

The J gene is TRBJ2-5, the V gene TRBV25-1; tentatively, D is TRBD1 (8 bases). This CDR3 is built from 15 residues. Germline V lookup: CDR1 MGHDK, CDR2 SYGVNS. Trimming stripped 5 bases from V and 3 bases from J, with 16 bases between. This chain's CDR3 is CASSQRTGREETQYF. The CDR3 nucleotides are TGTGCCAGCAGTCAACGGACAGGGAGGGAAGAGACCCAGTACTTC.

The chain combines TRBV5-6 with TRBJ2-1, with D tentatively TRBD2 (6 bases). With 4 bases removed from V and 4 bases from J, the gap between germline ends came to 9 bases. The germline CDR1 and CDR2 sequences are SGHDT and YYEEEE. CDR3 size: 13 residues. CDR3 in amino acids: CASSRTIYNEQFF. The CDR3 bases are TGTGCCAGCAGCAGGACTATTTACAATGAGCAGTTCTTC.

The CDR3 DNA sequence: TGTGCCAGCAGTGAAGGGGCAGCTAACTATGGCTACACCTTC. Protein product: CASSEGAANYGYTF. The chain couples TRBV2 to TRBJ1-2, with D uncertain. The germline CDR1 and CDR2 sequences are SNHLY and FYNNEI. This CDR3 is built from 14 residues. Trimming shortened V by 1 base and J by 0 bases, and 6 bases separated the two germline ends.

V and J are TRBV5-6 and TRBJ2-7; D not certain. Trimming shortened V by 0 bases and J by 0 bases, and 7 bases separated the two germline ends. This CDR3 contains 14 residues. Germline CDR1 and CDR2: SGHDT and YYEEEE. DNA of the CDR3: TGTGCCAGCAGCTTGGAACACCGCTCCTACGAGCAGTACTTC. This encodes CASSLEHRSYEQYF.

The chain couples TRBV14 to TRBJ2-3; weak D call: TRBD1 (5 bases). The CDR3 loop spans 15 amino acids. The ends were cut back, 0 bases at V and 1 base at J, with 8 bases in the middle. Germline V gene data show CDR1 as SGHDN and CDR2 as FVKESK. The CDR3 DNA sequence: TGTGCCAGCAGCCAAGAGGGGCACCGCACAGATACGCAGTATTTT. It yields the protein CASSQEGHRTDTQYF.

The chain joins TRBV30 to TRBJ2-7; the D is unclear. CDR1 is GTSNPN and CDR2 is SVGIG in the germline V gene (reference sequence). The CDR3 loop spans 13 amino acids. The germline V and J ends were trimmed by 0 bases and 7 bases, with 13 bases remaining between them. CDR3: CAWSVVRLREQYF. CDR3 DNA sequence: TGTGCCTGGAGTGTAGTGCGGCTTCGGGAGCAGTACTTC.

As DNA, the CDR3 is TGCGCCAGCAGCTTGTTAGTGGACTCCCATTTCAGCTATGGCTACACCTTC. This translates into CASSLLVDSHFSYGYTF. This chain links TRBV5-1 with TRBJ1-2; D unclear. Germline CDR1 SGHRS, CDR2 YFSETQ. This CDR3 comprises 17 residues. Trimming cost V 1 base and J 4 bases, with 20 bases left between them.

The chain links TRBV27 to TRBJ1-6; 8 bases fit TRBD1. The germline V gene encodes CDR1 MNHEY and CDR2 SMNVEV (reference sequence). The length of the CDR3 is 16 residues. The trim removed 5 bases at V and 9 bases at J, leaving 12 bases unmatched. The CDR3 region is CASSPLRTGWGSPLHF. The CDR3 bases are TGTGCCAGCAGTCCCCTGCGGACAGGGTGGGGTTCACCCCTCCACTTT.

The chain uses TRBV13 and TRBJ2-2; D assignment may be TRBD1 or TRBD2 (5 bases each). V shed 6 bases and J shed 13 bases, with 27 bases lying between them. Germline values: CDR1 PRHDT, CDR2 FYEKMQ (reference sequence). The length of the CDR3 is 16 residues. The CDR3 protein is CASSTYRDGLESVLFF. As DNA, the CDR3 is TGTGCCAGCAGTACCTACCGGGACGGCCTAGAATCCGTGCTGTTTTTT.

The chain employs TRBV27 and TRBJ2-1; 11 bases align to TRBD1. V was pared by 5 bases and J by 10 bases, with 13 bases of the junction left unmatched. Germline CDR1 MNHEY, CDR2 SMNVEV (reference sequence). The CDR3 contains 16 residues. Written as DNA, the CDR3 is TGTGCCAGCAGTCCTTTCGGACAGGGGGCGTCGGACGAGCAGTTCTTC. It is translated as CASSPFGQGASDEQFF.

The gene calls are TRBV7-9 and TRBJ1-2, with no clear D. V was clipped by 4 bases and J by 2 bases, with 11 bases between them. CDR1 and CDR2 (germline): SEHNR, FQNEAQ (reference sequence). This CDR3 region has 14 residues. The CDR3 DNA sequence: TGTGCCAGCAGCTCCCCACAGCGGAACTATGGCTACACCTTC. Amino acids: CASSSPQRNYGYTF.

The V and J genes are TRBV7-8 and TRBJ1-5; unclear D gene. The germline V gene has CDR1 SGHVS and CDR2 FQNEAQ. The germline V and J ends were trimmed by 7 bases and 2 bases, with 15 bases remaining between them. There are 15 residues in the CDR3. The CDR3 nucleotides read TGTGCCAGCACCAAAGTGGGCGGGGGCAATCAGCCCCAGCATTTT. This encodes CASTKVGGGNQPQHF.

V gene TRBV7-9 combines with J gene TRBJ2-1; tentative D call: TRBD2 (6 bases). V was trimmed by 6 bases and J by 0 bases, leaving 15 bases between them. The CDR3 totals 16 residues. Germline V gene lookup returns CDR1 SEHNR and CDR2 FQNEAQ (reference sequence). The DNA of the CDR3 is TGTGCCAGCAGTCCCAATGCGGGAAGCTCCTACAATGAGCAGTTCTTC. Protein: CASSPNAGSSYNEQFF.

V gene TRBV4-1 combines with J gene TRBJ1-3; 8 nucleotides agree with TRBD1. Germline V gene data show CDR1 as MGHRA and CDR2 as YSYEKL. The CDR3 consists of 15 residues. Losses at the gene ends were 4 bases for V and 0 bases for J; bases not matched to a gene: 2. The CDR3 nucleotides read TGCGCCAGCAGCCCAGGACAGGGCTCTGGAAACACCATATATTTT. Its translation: CASSPGQGSGNTIYF.

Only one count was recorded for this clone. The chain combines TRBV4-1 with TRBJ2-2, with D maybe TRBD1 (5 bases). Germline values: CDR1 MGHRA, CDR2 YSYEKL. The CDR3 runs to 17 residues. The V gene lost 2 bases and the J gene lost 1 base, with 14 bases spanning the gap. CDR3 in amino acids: CASSQLGPRGNTGELFF. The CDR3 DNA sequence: TGCGCCAGCAGCCAACTAGGGCCTAGGGGGAACACCGGGGAGCTGTTTTTT.